The 13 T cell receptor beta chains presented below share a single source sample, sequenced in a study of OX40 agonist ivuxolimab in advanced cancers. To prepare the library, the immunoSEQ multiplex PCR assay was applied. Here the immuneACCESS table is served through TCRdb, limited to in-frame sequences with V and J called. Missing clones are a known gap in these copies; in checked studies unresolved V genes cover under half, and the rest lacks a known reason. This sample is represented by 100,000 or so clones; 75% to 90% of them were singletons. Clones ranked in the top ten supply around 0.82% of the sample. This sample comprised CD4+ or CD8+ T cells sorted from blood, obtained in a trial of the OX40 agonist ivuxolimab. The receptors were gathered from an adult with an advanced solid tumor such as melanoma, head and neck, liver or kidney cancer.

The J gene is TRBJ2-7, the V gene TRBV6-6; 8 positions match TRBD2. CDR3 length: 16 amino acids. With V trimmed by 6 bases and J by 7 bases, 17 bases remained unmatched. Germline CDR1 reads MNHNY; CDR2 reads SVGAGI (reference sequence). The CDR3 coding sequence is TGTGCCAGCAGCCGCCTGAGCGGGAGCGAGGCATGGGAGCAGTACTTC. Encoded protein: CASSRLSGSEAWEQYF.

The chain has TRBV28 and TRBJ2-7; D unclear. The V end was cut by 5 bases, the J end by 2 bases, with 19 bases between. The CDR3 covers 16 residues. Germline CDR1 and CDR2: MDHEN and SYDVKM. The CDR3 here is CASSPPRTQDTYEQYF. The DNA of the CDR3 is TGTGCCAGCAGTCCACCTCGAACCCAGGATACCTACGAGCAGTACTTC.

This clone has just a few counts. The J gene is TRBJ2-1, the V gene TRBV4-1; 11 bases match TRBD2. Germline assignment: CDR1 MGHRA and CDR2 YSYEKL. The CDR3 has 16 residues. J gave up 4 bases and V 4 bases, and 6 bases lay outside the gene matches. The CDR3 reads CASSRILAGGYNEQFF. Written as DNA, the CDR3 is TGCGCCAGCAGCCGTATTCTAGCGGGGGGATACAATGAGCAGTTCTTC.

V usage is TRBV30 and J usage is TRBJ1-2, with no clear D. V lost 5 bases and J lost 7, with 17 bases in between. CDR3 length: 13 residues. The germline V gene has CDR1 GTSNPN and CDR2 SVGIG (reference sequence). Here the CDR3 DNA reads TGTGCCTGGCACCCCGGGTCTCGAGGTGGCTACACCTTC. It specifies CAWHPGSRGGYTF.

CDR3 bases: TGTGCCAGCAATGGGGAGGGCAAGGACGAGCAGTACTTC. Its protein is CASNGEGKDEQYF. The chain employs TRBV28 and TRBJ2-7, with 7 bases matching TRBD2. The CDR3 is made up of 13 amino acids. With 7 bases clipped from V and 5 bases from J, the junction kept 8 bases outside the gene matches. CDR1 is MDHEN, CDR2 SYDVKM, per germline.

This chain connects TRBV30 to TRBJ1-2, with D possibly being TRBD1 (5 bases). The CDR3 loop spans 13 amino acids. CDR1 is GTSNPN and CDR2 is SVGIG in the germline V gene (reference sequence). Trimming removed 2 bases from V and 7 bases from J, with 14 bases in between. Here the CDR3 reads CAWSNLLDIGYTF. The CDR3 region has the DNA TGTGCCTGGAGTAATCTACTGGACATTGGCTACACCTTC. Complete variable domain (other parts from reference TRBV30 and TRBJ1-2): SQTIHQWPATLVQPVGSPLSLECTVEGTSNPNLYWYRQAAGRGLQLLFYSVGIGQISSEVPQNLSASRPQDRQFILSSKKLLLSDSGFYLCAWSNLLDIGYTFGSGTRLTVV.

This chain uses TRBV21-1 with TRBJ2-5; TRBD2 was called by the table and not checked on the DNA. TRBV21-1 is listed as a pseudogene. The CDR3 is made up of 19 amino acids. The CDR3 here is CASSVPRSPAAVPQETQYF. CDR3 bases: TGTGCCAGCAGCGTACCCCGATCCCCCGCAGCGGTACCCCAAGAGACCCAGTACTTC.

This clone has a handful of counts. This chain connects TRBV10-1 to TRBJ1-5; D is unresolved. The CDR3 sequence is 13 residues long. Trimming left V 5 bases short and J 5 bases short, with 10 bases between. Germline CDR1 reads WNHNN; CDR2 reads SYGVQD (reference sequence). CDR3 protein: CASSYSVDQPQHF. The CDR3 DNA follows: TGCGCCAGCAGTTATTCAGTGGATCAGCCCCAGCATTTT.

The genes are TRBV10-2 and TRBJ1-1; D gene ambiguous. This CDR3 is built from 12 residues. Germline values: CDR1 WSHSY, CDR2 SAAADI. Deletions cut 8 bases from V and 0 bases from J, with 7 bases between. The CDR3 DNA is TGCGCCAGCTTAGGGTTGAACACTGAAGCTTTCTTT. Encoded protein: CASLGLNTEAFF.

The sample holds one count of this clone. This sequence joins TRBV4-3 and TRBJ1-1, with a weak D call TRBD1 (5 bases). With 1 base removed from V and 1 base from J, the gap between germline ends came to 13 bases. CDR1 and CDR2 from the germline V gene are LGHNA and YSLEER. CDR3 length equals 16 residues. The CDR3 DNA reads TGCGCCAGCAGCCAAGGGGCCCCTGACAGGAACACTGAAGCTTTCTTT. Translated: CASSQGAPDRNTEAFF.

A single count supports this clone. V gene TRBV6-1 combines with J gene TRBJ2-3; 9 bases line up with TRBD1. Looked up from germline, CDR1 is MNHNS and CDR2 is SASEGT. The CDR3 length is 17 residues. J was trimmed by 4 bases and V by 4 bases; bases with no gene match: 12. The CDR3 loop is CASSGLNGTGRSDTQYF. The DNA for the CDR3 is TGTGCCAGCAGTGGGTTAAATGGGACAGGGAGATCAGATACGCAGTATTTT.

This clone has a single count. The rearrangement uses TRBV28 and TRBJ1-5, with 8 positions matching TRBD1. V was clipped by 5 bases and J by 0 bases; unmatched bases: 6. The CDR3 totals 16 residues. Per the germline V gene, CDR1 is MDHEN and CDR2 is SYDVKM. The CDR3 DNA reads as TGTGCCAGCAGTCCACGGGGACAGGTTAGCAATCAGCCCCAGCATTTT. Its translation: CASSPRGQVSNQPQHF.

V usage is TRBV4-3 and J usage is TRBJ2-1; 7 bases line up with TRBD1. V lost 0 bases and J lost 10; bases outside the gene matches: 15. The germline gives CDR1 LGHNA, CDR2 YSLEER. The CDR3 loop spans 17 amino acids. The CDR3, as DNA: TGCGCCAGCAGCCAAGATACCACTCGACAGGGTCGTTCGGAGCAGTTCTTC. Protein: CASSQDTTRQGRSEQFF.